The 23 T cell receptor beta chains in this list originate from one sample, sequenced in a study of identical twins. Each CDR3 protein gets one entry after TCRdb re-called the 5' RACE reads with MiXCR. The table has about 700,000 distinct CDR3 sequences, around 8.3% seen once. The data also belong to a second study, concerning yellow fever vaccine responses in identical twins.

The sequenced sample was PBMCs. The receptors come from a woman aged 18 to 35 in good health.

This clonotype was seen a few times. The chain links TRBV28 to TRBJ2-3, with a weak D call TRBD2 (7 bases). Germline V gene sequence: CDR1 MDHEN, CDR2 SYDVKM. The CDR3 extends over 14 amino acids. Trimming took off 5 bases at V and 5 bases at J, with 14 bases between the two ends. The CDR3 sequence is CASSRGGAGDTQYF. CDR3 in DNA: TGTGCCAGCAGTCGAGGGGGGGCTGGAGATACGCAGTATTTT.

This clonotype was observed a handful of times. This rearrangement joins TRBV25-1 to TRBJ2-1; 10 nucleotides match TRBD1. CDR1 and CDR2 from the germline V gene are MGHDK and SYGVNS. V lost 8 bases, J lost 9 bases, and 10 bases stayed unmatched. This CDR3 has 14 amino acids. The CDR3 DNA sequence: TGTGCCAGCCGGGGGACAGGGGCCTTAGGTGAGCAGTTCTTC. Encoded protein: CASRGTGALGEQFF.

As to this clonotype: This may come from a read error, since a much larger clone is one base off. The CDR3 is CASSEGQLNEKLFF. The CDR3 coding sequence is TGTGCCAGCAGCGAAGGGCAGTTGAATGAAAAACTGTTTTTT. This chain connects TRBV7-9 to TRBJ1-4; D unresolved. Germline CDR1 reads SEHNR; CDR2 reads FQNEAQ (reference sequence). The CDR3 length is 14 residues. The ends were cut back, 5 bases at V and 5 bases at J, with 12 bases in the middle.

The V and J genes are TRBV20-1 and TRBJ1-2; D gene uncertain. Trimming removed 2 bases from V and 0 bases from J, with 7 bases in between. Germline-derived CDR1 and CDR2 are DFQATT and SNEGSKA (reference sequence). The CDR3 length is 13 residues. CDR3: CSARYPANYGYTF. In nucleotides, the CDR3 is TGCAGTGCTAGATACCCAGCTAACTATGGCTACACCTTC.

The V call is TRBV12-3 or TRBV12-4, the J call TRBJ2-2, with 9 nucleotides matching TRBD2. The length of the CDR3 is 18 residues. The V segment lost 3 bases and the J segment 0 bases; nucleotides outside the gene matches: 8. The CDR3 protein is CASSFVVAGDPNTGELFF. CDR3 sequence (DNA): TGTGCCAGCAGTTTTGTGGTAGCGGGGGATCCGAACACCGGGGAGCTGTTTTTT.

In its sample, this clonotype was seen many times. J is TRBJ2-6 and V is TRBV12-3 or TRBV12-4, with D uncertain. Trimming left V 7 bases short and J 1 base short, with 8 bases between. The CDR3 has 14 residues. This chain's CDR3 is CASTLKSGANVLTF. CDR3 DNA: TGTGCCAGCACCCTTAAATCTGGGGCCAACGTCCTGACTTTC.

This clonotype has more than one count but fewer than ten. The CDR3 spells CASSQAAGEQYF. The CDR3 bases are TGTGCCAGCAGCCAAGCCGCTGGAGAGCAGTACTTC. The rearrangement links TRBV7-9 to TRBJ2-7, with D hard to call. The germline gives CDR1 SEHNR, CDR2 FQNEAQ (reference sequence). This CDR3 region has 12 residues. Trimming pared 5 bases from V and 7 bases from J, leaving 12 bases between.

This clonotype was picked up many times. The CDR3 DNA sequence: TGTGCCAGCAGCTTAGTCCCAAAGAACACCGGGGAGCTGTTTTTT. Its protein product is CASSLVPKNTGELFF. The genes are TRBV7-8 and TRBJ2-2; D unclear. The CDR3 loop spans 15 amino acids. Trimming pared 1 base from V and 1 base from J, leaving 7 bases between. The germline V gene encodes CDR1 SGHVS and CDR2 FQNEAQ.

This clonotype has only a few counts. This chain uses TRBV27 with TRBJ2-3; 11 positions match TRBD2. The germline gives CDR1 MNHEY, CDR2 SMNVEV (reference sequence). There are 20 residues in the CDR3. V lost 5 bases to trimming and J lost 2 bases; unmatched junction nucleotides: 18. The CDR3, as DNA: TGTGCCAGCAGTCCCCAATTAGCGTCAGGACTAGCGGGTCTCACAGATACGCAGTATTTT. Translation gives CASSPQLASGLAGLTDTQYF.

The CDR3 nucleotides are TGCGCCAGCACCCAGGGACCCCTGAATGGCTACACCTTC. Translation gives CASTQGPLNGYTF. The chain recombines TRBV5-1 with TRBJ1-2; possible D gene TRBD1, 5 bases. Trimming removed 6 bases from V and 6 bases from J, with 15 bases in between. Germline V CDR1 and CDR2: SGHRS, YFSETQ. The CDR3 length is 13 residues.

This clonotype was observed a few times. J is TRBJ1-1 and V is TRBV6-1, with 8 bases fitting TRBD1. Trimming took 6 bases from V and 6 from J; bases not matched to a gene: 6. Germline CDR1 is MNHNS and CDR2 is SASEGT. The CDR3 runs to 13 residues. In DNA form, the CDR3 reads TGTGCCAGCAGGAAGACAGGGGCGGCTGAAGCTTTCTTT. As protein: CASRKTGAAEAFF.

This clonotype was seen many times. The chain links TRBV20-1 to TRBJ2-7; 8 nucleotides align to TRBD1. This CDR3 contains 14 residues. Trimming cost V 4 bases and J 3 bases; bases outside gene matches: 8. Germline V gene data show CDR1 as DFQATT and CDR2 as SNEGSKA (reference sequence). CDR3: CSAKRGQGVYEQYF. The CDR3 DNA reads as TGCAGTGCTAAGAGAGGACAGGGTGTCTACGAGCAGTACTTC.

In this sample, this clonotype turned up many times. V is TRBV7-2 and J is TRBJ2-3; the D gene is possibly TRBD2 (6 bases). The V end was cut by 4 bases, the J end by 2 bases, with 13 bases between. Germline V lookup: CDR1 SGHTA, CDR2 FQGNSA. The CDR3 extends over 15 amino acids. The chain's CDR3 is CASSSVRRATDTQYF. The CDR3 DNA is TGTGCCAGCAGCTCCGTTCGGAGGGCCACAGATACGCAGTATTTT.

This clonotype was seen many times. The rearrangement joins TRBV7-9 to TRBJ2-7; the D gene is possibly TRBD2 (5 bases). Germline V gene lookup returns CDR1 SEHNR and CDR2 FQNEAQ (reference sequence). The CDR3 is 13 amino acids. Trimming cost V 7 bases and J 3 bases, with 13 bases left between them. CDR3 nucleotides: TGTGCCAGCACTGCGGGCCCGCTCTACGAGCAGTACTTC. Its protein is CASTAGPLYEQYF.

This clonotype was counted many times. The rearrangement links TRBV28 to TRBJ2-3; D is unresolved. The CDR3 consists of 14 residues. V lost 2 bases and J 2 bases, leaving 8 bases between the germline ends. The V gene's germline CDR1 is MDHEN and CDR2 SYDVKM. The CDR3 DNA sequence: TGTGCCAGCAGTTTAGGTGGGGTCACAGATACGCAGTATTTT. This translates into CASSLGGVTDTQYF.

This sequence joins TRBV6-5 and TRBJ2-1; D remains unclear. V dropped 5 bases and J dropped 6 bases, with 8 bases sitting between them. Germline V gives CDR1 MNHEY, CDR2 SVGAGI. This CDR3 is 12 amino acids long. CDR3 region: CASSTPPNEQFF. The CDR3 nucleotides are TGTGCCAGCAGTACCCCCCCCAATGAGCAGTTCTTC.

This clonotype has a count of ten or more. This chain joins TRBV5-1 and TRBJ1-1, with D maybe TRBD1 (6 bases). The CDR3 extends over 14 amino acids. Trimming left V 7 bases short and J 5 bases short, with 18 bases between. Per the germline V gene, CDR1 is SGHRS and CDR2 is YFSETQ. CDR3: CASSKTGPPTEAFF. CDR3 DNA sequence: TGCGCCAGCTCAAAAACAGGGCCCCCAACTGAAGCTTTCTTT.

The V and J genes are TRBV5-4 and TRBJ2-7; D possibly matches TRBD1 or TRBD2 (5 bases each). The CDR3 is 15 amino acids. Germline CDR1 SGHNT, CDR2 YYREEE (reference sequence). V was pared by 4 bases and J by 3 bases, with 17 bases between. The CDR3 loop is CASSPGTGINYEQYF. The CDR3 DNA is TGTGCCAGCAGCCCGGGGACGGGAATTAACTACGAGCAGTACTTC.

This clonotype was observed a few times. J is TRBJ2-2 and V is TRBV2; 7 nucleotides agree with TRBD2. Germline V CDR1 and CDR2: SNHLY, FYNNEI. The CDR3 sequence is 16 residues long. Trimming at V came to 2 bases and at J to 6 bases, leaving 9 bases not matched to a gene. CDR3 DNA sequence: TGTGCCAGCAGTGAATGGGGGGGATTAATGCCCGGGGAGCTGTTTTTT. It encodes CASSEWGGLMPGELFF.

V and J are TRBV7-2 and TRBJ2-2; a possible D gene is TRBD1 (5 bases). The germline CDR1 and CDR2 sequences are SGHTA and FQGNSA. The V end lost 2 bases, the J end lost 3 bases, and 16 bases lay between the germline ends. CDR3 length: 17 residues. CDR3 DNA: TGTGCCAGCAGCTTACTAGGTGCAGGGTCTGACACCGGGGAGCTGTTTTTT. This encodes CASSLLGAGSDTGELFF.

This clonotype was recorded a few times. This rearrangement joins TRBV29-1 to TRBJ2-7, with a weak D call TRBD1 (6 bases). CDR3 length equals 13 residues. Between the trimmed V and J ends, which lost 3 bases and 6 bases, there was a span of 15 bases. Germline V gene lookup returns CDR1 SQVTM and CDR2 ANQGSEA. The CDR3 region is CSVDRGGSSEQYF. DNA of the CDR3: TGCAGCGTTGACAGGGGCGGATCAAGCGAGCAGTACTTC.

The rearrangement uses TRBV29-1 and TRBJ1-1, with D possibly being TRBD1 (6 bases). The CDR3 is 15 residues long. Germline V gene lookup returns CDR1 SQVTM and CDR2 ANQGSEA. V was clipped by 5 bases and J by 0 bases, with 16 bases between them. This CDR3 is CSVLDLGGVNTEAFF. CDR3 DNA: TGCAGCGTTTTAGACCTCGGGGGCGTGAACACTGAAGCTTTCTTT.

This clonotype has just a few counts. This CDR3 is CASSQNPASKNTEAFF. The CDR3 DNA reads TGTGCCAGCAGCCAAAATCCGGCCTCTAAGAACACTGAAGCTTTCTTT. V usage is TRBV3-1 and J usage is TRBJ1-1; no clear D. With 2 bases removed from V and 1 base from J, the gap between germline ends came to 14 bases. Germline CDR1 LGHDT, CDR2 YNNKEL (reference sequence). This CDR3 is 16 amino acids long.